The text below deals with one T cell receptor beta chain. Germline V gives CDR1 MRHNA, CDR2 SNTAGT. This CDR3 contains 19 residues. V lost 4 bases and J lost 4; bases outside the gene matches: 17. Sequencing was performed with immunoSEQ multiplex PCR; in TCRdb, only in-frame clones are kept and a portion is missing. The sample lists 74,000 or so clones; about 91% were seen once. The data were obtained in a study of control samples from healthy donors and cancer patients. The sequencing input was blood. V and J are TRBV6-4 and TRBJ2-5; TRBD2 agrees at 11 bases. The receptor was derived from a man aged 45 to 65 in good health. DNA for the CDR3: TGTGCCAGCAGTGGACCCCATGGAGGTTTACTAGCGGGGGCAGAGACCCAGTACTTC. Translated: CASSGPHGGLLAGAETQYF.